These 27 T cell receptor beta chains share one sample of origin, sequenced in a study of blood T cell repertoires in COVID-19. The table came from immunoSEQ multiplex PCR; TCRdb's copy has only in-frame clones and leaves some out. The data show tens of thousands of clones, approximately 81% seen once. Sequenced input: peripheral blood. The receptors were sampled from a man at least 80 years old with acute or convalescent COVID-19.

The chain links TRBV7-9 to TRBJ2-1, with 7 bases fitting TRBD2. The J segment lost 5 bases and the V segment lost 1 base, leaving 5 bases of the junction unmatched. Germline CDR1 is SEHNR and CDR2 is FQNEAQ (reference sequence). The CDR3 consists of 15 residues. DNA of the CDR3: TGTGCCAGCAGCTTAGGCCTGGGACTAAACAATGAGCAGTTCTTC. The encoded protein is CASSLGLGLNNEQFF.

The chain uses TRBV12-3 or TRBV12-4 and TRBJ1-1, with TRBD1 matching over 9 bases. The CDR3 runs to 13 residues. With V trimmed by 3 bases and J by 10 bases, 6 bases remained unmatched. The chain's CDR3 is CASSFGDRAGAFF. For the CDR3, the DNA is TGTGCCAGCAGTTTTGGGGACAGGGCAGGAGCTTTCTTT.

This chain links TRBV5-1 with TRBJ1-4, with D unclear. CDR3 length equals 15 residues. The germline V gene has CDR1 SGHRS and CDR2 YFSETQ. V lost 4 bases to trimming and J lost 5 bases, with 15 bases between them. DNA for the CDR3: TGCGCCAGCAGCCCCGAAGGAGGAAGAAATGAAAAACTGTTTTTT. Translation: CASSPEGGRNEKLFF.

This CDR3 reads CASSRKPGGTEAFF. For the CDR3, the DNA is TGTGCCAGCAGCCGTAAGCCAGGGGGCACTGAAGCTTTCTTT. The chain carries TRBV3-1 (or the pseudogene TRBV3-2) and TRBJ1-1, with 7 positions matching TRBD1. The CDR3 loop spans 14 amino acids. Trimming cost V 4 bases and J 4 bases; bases outside gene matches: 6. Germline-derived CDR1 and CDR2 are LGHDT and YNNKEL (reference sequence).

V usage is TRBV29-1 and J usage is TRBJ2-3; D is possibly TRBD1 (6 bases). Germline CDR1 reads SQVTM; CDR2 reads ANQGSEA. CDR3 length: 13 residues. Deletions cut 6 bases from V and 1 base from J, with 11 bases between. CDR3 loop: CSVQGSGTDTQYF. The CDR3 DNA is TGCAGCGTCCAGGGGTCTGGCACAGATACGCAGTATTTT.

This clone came up a few times. The rearrangement links TRBV6-4 to TRBJ1-2; 10 positions agree with TRBD1. Trimming cost V 4 bases and J 8 bases; bases outside gene matches: 4. This CDR3 is built from 13 residues. The germline V gene has CDR1 MRHNA and CDR2 SNTAGT. The CDR3 region is CASSVPTGGGYTF. The CDR3 DNA reads TGTGCCAGCAGTGTCCCGACAGGGGGCGGCTACACCTTC.

The rearrangement uses TRBV9 and TRBJ2-3, with D possibly TRBD1 on 5 matching bases. The length of the CDR3 is 16 residues. Germline V lookup: CDR1 SGDLS, CDR2 YYNGEE. With 0 bases removed from V and 0 bases from J, the gap between germline ends came to 11 bases. The CDR3 DNA follows: TGTGCCAGCAGCGTAGGGTCGACAGCTAGCACAGATACGCAGTATTTT. Translated: CASSVGSTASTDTQYF.

The chain carries TRBV6-6 and TRBJ2-3, with D possibly TRBD2 on 6 matching bases. This CDR3 has 15 residues. V lost 4 bases to trimming and J lost 0 bases, with 11 bases between them. Germline values: CDR1 MNHNY, CDR2 SVGAGI (reference sequence). In DNA, the CDR3 is TGTGCCAGCAGTTCTCTCGGAGGGAGCACAGATACGCAGTATTTT. Its protein product is CASSSLGGSTDTQYF.

The chain uses TRBV30 and TRBJ2-3; 10 bases map to TRBD2. J was trimmed by 2 bases and V by 5 bases; bases with no gene match: 7. This CDR3 has 15 residues. Germline V CDR1 and CDR2: GTSNPN, SVGIG (reference sequence). CDR3 sequence (DNA): TGTGCCTGGTCTAAGACTAGCGGGTACACAGATACGCAGTATTTT. Translated: CAWSKTSGYTDTQYF. The whole variable domain, filled in from reference TRBV30 and TRBJ2-3, reads SQTIHQWPATLVQPVGSPLSLECTVEGTSNPNLYWYRQAAGRGLQLLFYSVGIGQISSEVPQNLSASRPQDRQFILSSKKLLLSDSGFYLCAWSKTSGYTDTQYFGPGTRLTVL.

The V gene is TRBV27, the J gene TRBJ2-1; a possible D gene is TRBD2 (5 bases). V was clipped by 4 bases and J by 0 bases, with 13 bases between them. This CDR3 has 16 residues. Germline-derived CDR1 and CDR2 are MNHEY and SMNVEV (reference sequence). The CDR3 sequence: CASSYQADHSYNEQFF. The CDR3, as DNA: TGTGCCAGCAGTTATCAAGCGGACCACTCCTACAATGAGCAGTTCTTC.

The chain carries TRBV14 and TRBJ2-6; the D gene is possibly TRBD1 (6 bases). This CDR3 has 12 amino acids. V was cut by 8 bases and J by 4 bases, with 6 bases left in between. The germline CDR1 and CDR2 sequences are SGHDN and FVKESK. The CDR3 coding sequence is TGTGCCAGCGGGGGCGGGGCCAACGTCCTGACTTTC. This codes for CASGGGANVLTF. Full variable domain (outside the CDR3, taken from reference TRBV14 and TRBJ2-6): EAGVTQFPSHSVIEKGQTVTLRCDPISGHDNLYWYRRVMGKEIKFLLHFVKESKQDESGMPNNRFLAERTGGTYSTLKVQPAELEDSGVYFCASGGGANVLTFGAGSRLTVL.

This chain connects TRBV19 to TRBJ2-4, with D possibly being TRBD1 (6 bases). V was cut by 4 bases and J by 1 base, with 11 bases left in between. Germline V gene sequence: CDR1 LNHDA, CDR2 SQIVND (reference sequence). The CDR3 has 15 residues. Written as DNA, the CDR3 is TGTGCCAGTAGTACCGGACAGATCGCCAAAAACATTCAGTACTTC. It translates to CASSTGQIAKNIQYF.

This chain connects TRBV14 to TRBJ2-5; D unresolved. Germline V CDR1 and CDR2: SGHDN, FVKESK. Trimming left V 5 bases short and J 7 bases short, with 11 bases between. The CDR3 length is 12 residues. The CDR3: CASSTLGLTQYF. CDR3 coding DNA: TGTGCCAGCAGCACACTGGGCTTGACCCAGTACTTC.

The V gene is TRBV4-1, the J gene TRBJ1-3; 7 positions match TRBD1. The junction had 4 bases not matched to a gene; V was cut back by 0 bases and J by 8 bases. CDR3 length: 14 amino acids. The germline V gene encodes CDR1 MGHRA and CDR2 YSYEKL. The CDR3, as DNA: TGCGCCAGCAGCCAAGATAACAGGGGATACACCATATATTTT. It yields the protein CASSQDNRGYTIYF.

This clone was seen a single time. The gene calls are TRBV4-2 and TRBJ1-6; D is possibly TRBD1 (5 bases). V was pared by 0 bases and J by 10 bases, with 10 bases between. There are 14 residues in the CDR3. Per germline, CDR1 LGHNA and CDR2 YNFKEQ. This CDR3 reads CASSQDRARSPLHF. For the CDR3, the DNA is TGTGCCAGCAGCCAAGACAGGGCACGGTCACCCCTCCACTTT.

The chain uses TRBV28 and TRBJ2-3; TRBD2 matches 8 bases. The V and J ends lost 7 bases and 2 bases, in that order; junction bases with no gene match: 11. The CDR3 contains 16 residues. Germline V gene sequence: CDR1 MDHEN, CDR2 SYDVKM. The CDR3 nucleotides read TGTGCCAGCAATCTACCGGGACTAGATTCCACAGATACGCAGTATTTT. Its protein product is CASNLPGLDSTDTQYF.

The chain couples TRBV25-1 to TRBJ2-7; TRBD1 matches at 7 bases. Germline loops: CDR1 MGHDK, CDR2 SYGVNS. This CDR3 is 16 amino acids long. J gave up 2 bases and V 6 bases, and 13 bases lay outside the gene matches. CDR3 sequence: CASSPPDRQGAYEQYF. CDR3 coding DNA: TGTGCCAGCAGCCCCCCGGATCGACAGGGCGCCTACGAGCAGTACTTC.

The chain has TRBV5-6 and TRBJ1-5; 7 bases line up with TRBD1. V lost 4 bases and J lost 5; bases outside the gene matches: 3. This CDR3 comprises 13 residues. The germline CDR1 and CDR2 sequences are SGHDT and YYEEEE. The CDR3 spells CASSDDRDQPQHF. The CDR3 DNA follows: TGTGCCAGCAGCGACGACAGGGATCAGCCCCAGCATTTT.

In this sample, this clone turned up once. The genes are TRBV5-5 and TRBJ2-5; D is possibly TRBD1 (6 bases). V was clipped by 4 bases and J by 5 bases, with 15 bases between them. The CDR3 consists of 14 residues. Germline V CDR1 and CDR2: SGHKS, YYEKEE (reference sequence). CDR3 DNA: TGTGCCAGCAGCGTCAGCGGCAGGGGTGAGACCCAGTACTTC. It translates to CASSVSGRGETQYF.

This sequence joins TRBV3-1 (or the pseudogene TRBV3-2) and TRBJ2-1; 8 bases are shared with TRBD2. Germline V gene data show CDR1 as LGHDT and CDR2 as YNNKEL (reference sequence). The CDR3 covers 16 residues. With 5 bases clipped from V and 1 base from J, the junction kept 7 bases outside the gene matches. The CDR3 reads CASSDHIAGSYNEQFF. The CDR3 DNA reads as TGTGCCAGCAGCGACCATATAGCGGGGTCCTACAATGAGCAGTTCTTC.

The chain employs TRBV25-1 and TRBJ2-7; maybe TRBD1 (5 bases). The V and J ends lost 4 bases and 4 bases respectively, with 14 bases between them. In germline, CDR1 is MGHDK, CDR2 SYGVNS. The CDR3 covers 14 residues. The CDR3 DNA is TGTGCCAGCAGTGGCCAGGGTAAACGGTACGAGCAGTACTTC. It is translated as CASSGQGKRYEQYF.

The chain is built from TRBV7-3 and TRBJ2-2; D is uncertain. V lost 5 bases to trimming and J lost 5 bases, with 9 bases between them. CDR3 length equals 13 residues. Looked up from germline, CDR1 is SGHTA and CDR2 is FQGTGA. Here the CDR3 DNA reads TGTGCCAGCAGCATCGGAGCGACCGGGGAGCTGTTTTTT. The encoded protein is CASSIGATGELFF.

This rearrangement joins TRBV20-1 to TRBJ2-7; D gene ambiguous. This CDR3 contains 11 residues. CDR1 DFQATT and CDR2 SNEGSKA come from the germline V gene (reference sequence). The ends were cut back, 1 base at V and 6 bases at J, with 7 bases in the middle. CDR3 coding DNA: TGCAGTGCTAGAGTCCACACCGAGCAGTACTTC. Protein: CSARVHTEQYF.

The chain recombines TRBV6-5 with TRBJ2-7, with TRBD1 identical over 12 bases. The length of the CDR3 is 15 residues. Germline V gene data show CDR1 as MNHEY and CDR2 as SVGAGI. V shed 6 bases, J shed 7 bases, and the junction held 10 bases outside the gene matches. Written as DNA, the CDR3 is TGTGCCAGCAGCCCAGGCCGGGACAGGGGGCGGGAGCAGTACTTC. Its translation: CASSPGRDRGREQYF.

This clone has a single count. The chain employs TRBV15 and TRBJ2-2; D is perhaps TRBD1 (6 bases). The CDR3 is 15 amino acids. The V gene's germline CDR1 is LNHNV and CDR2 YYDKDF (reference sequence). V shed 0 bases and J shed 10 bases, with 15 bases lying between them. In nucleotides, the CDR3 is TGTGCCACCAGCAGAGATCTGGGACACAGCCCGGAGCTGTTTTTT. Its protein product is CATSRDLGHSPELFF. The full variable domain, its missing parts supplied by reference TRBV15 and TRBJ2-2, is DAMVIQNPRYQVTQFGKPVTLSCSQTLNHNVMYWYQQKSSQAPKLLFHYYDKDFNNEADTPDNFQSRRPNTSFCFLDIRSPGLGDTAMYLCATSRDLGHSPELFFGEGSRLTVL.

The chain links TRBV4-3 to TRBJ2-2, with 8 bases that match TRBD2. Looked up from germline, CDR1 is LGHNA and CDR2 is YSLEER. Trimming cost V 6 bases and J 4 bases; bases outside gene matches: 10. CDR3 size: 16 residues. CDR3 sequence: CASSYTSGGSTGELFF. The CDR3 region has the DNA TGCGCCAGCAGTTACACCAGCGGGGGTAGCACCGGGGAGCTGTTTTTT.

A single count supports this clone. V gene TRBV11-2 combines with J gene TRBJ1-2; D not certain. This CDR3 comprises 13 residues. CDR1 and CDR2 from the germline V gene are SGHAT and FQNNGV. Trimming cost V 5 bases and J 4 bases, with 11 bases left between them. The CDR3 loop is CASSGSLSYGYTF. In nucleotides, the CDR3 is TGTGCCAGCAGCGGGAGTCTTAGCTATGGCTACACCTTC.